The 28 T cell receptor beta chains presented below share a single source sample, sequenced in a study of shared clonotypes between healthy human individuals. Profiling relied on immunoSEQ multiplex PCR, and the TCRdb table lists in-frame clones only, not all of them. The table shows about 1 million clones, with roughly 74% occurring only once. Input material: memory CD4+ T cells from PBMCs. Subset of the sample: CD45RA-negative fraction. Every receptor here comes from a man in his late teens or twenties in good health. Some clones in this sample may be carry-over from other donors' samples.

The chain employs TRBV7-3 and TRBJ2-2; maybe TRBD1 (6 bases). CDR3 size: 16 residues. Trimming left V 6 bases short and J 4 bases short, with 18 bases between. Germline V gene sequence: CDR1 SGHTA, CDR2 FQGTGA. The CDR3 protein is CASSHNSAGVTGELFF. CDR3 nucleotide sequence: TGTGCCAGCAGTCACAATTCCGCAGGGGTCACCGGGGAGCTGTTTTTT.

The chain links TRBV2 to TRBJ1-2; TRBD1 matches at 12 bases. V lost 8 bases, J lost 4 bases, and 17 bases stayed unmatched. Germline V gene lookup returns CDR1 SNHLY and CDR2 FYNNEI. CDR3 length equals 18 residues. For the CDR3, the DNA is TGTGCCAGCCTGACTCCGGGACAGGGGGCCCGGAGCCTCTATGGCTACACCTTC. The encoded protein is CASLTPGQGARSLYGYTF.

The chain couples TRBV5-5 to TRBJ2-7; D is unresolved. This CDR3 region has 14 residues. V lost 5 bases to trimming and J lost 3 bases, with 15 bases between them. Germline CDR1 is SGHKS and CDR2 is YYEKEE (reference sequence). For the CDR3, the DNA is TGTGCCAGCAGACGGCTTAATAGAGGCTACGAGCAGTACTTC. Protein product: CASRRLNRGYEQYF.

This clone appeared once. The rearrangement joins TRBV6-1 to TRBJ1-5; weak D call: TRBD1 (5 bases). CDR3 size: 15 residues. The V gene's germline CDR1 is MNHNS and CDR2 SASEGT. The V end was cut by 3 bases, the J end by 6 bases, with 15 bases between. CDR3 in DNA: TGTGCCAGCAGTGAGGGCCCCGCGGGGGTTCAGCCCCAGCATTTT. The encoded protein is CASSEGPAGVQPQHF.

This chain uses TRBV6-1 with TRBJ1-4; 8 bases line up with TRBD1. Trimming removed 4 bases from V and 5 bases from J; junction bases left unmatched: 6. Germline lookup yields CDR1 MNHNS and CDR2 SASEGT. CDR3 length equals 15 residues. The CDR3 region is CASSAGQGDNEKLFF. DNA for the CDR3: TGTGCCAGCAGTGCCGGACAGGGTGACAATGAAAAACTGTTTTTT.

The V and J genes are TRBV7-3 and TRBJ1-1; TRBD1 might be the D (5 bases). This CDR3 is 13 amino acids long. The germline CDR1 and CDR2 sequences are SGHTA and FQGTGA. Trimming took off 2 bases at V and 4 bases at J, with 8 bases between the two ends. The CDR3 loop reads CASSLPGSTEAFF. The CDR3 DNA reads as TGTGCCAGCAGCTTACCAGGGAGCACTGAAGCTTTCTTT.

The CDR3: CASSDRDRSLYEQYF. CDR3 nucleotide sequence: TGTGCCAGCTCGGACCGGGACAGGAGCCTCTACGAGCAGTACTTC. This chain links TRBV18 with TRBJ2-7, with 8 bases that match TRBD1. From germline, CDR1 is KGHSH and CDR2 LQKENI. The trim removed 6 bases at V and 3 bases at J, leaving 10 bases unmatched. The CDR3 runs 15 residues.

The chain carries TRBV11-1 and TRBJ2-5; TRBD1 agrees at 9 bases. The CDR3 extends over 17 amino acids. With 5 bases clipped from V and 0 bases from J, the junction kept 10 bases outside the gene matches. Germline V CDR1 and CDR2: SGHAT, FQDESV (reference sequence). CDR3 DNA sequence: TGTGCCAGCAGCATTCCTTCGTGGACAGGGGACCAAGAGACCCAGTACTTC. Protein: CASSIPSWTGDQETQYF.

The J gene is TRBJ2-1, the V gene TRBV18, with 13 bases identical to TRBD2. The germline V gene has CDR1 KGHSH and CDR2 LQKENI. Losses at the gene ends were 0 bases for V and 7 bases for J; bases not matched to a gene: 18. The CDR3 runs 21 residues. The CDR3 coding sequence is TGTGCCAGCTCACCACCGAGGCGGACTAGCGGGAGTTTAATCATATCAAATGAGCAGTTCTTC. The encoded protein is CASSPPRRTSGSLIISNEQFF. Full variable domain (remainder filled in from reference TRBV18 and TRBJ2-1): NAGVMQNPRHLVRRRGQEARLRCSPMKGHSHVYWYRQLPEEGLKFMVYLQKENIIDESGMPKERFSAEFPKEGPSILRIQQVVRGDSAAYFCASSPPRRTSGSLIISNEQFFGPGTRLTVL.

This chain connects TRBV27 to TRBJ2-3, with a weak D call TRBD1 (5 bases). In germline, CDR1 is MNHEY, CDR2 SMNVEV (reference sequence). This CDR3 comprises 15 residues. V dropped 7 bases and J dropped 1 base, with 15 bases sitting between them. CDR3 bases: TGTGCCAGCACCACTGGGGCAGCCGGCACAGATACGCAGTATTTT. This sequence encodes CASTTGAAGTDTQYF.

V usage is TRBV6-5 and J usage is TRBJ2-5; 7 bases are shared with TRBD2. This CDR3 has 16 residues. Germline assignment: CDR1 MNHEY and CDR2 SVGAGI. Unmatched junction bases numbered 5, after V lost 0 bases and J lost 1 base. The CDR3 here is CASSYSSPSGQETQYF. The CDR3 nucleotides read TGTGCCAGCAGTTACTCTTCCCCTAGCGGCCAAGAGACCCAGTACTTC.

This CDR3 reads CAWSVGLAYEQYF. CDR3 bases: TGTGCCTGGAGTGTCGGGCTTGCCTACGAGCAGTACTTC. The gene calls are TRBV30 and TRBJ2-7; D ambiguous. Germline lookup yields CDR1 GTSNPN and CDR2 SVGIG (reference sequence). Trimming shortened V by 0 bases and J by 2 bases, and 8 bases separated the two germline ends. The CDR3 length is 13 residues.

Remarks on this clone: The junction departs from the called germline gene at one end, perhaps through a read error. The CDR3: CASSSDRQTHF. The CDR3 region has the DNA TGCGCCAGCAGCTCCGACCGACAGACTCACTTC. The chain has TRBV5-1 and TRBJ1-2; tentatively, D is TRBD1 (5 bases). CDR3 size: 11 residues. Germline assignment: CDR1 SGHRS and CDR2 YFSETQ.

The gene calls are TRBV28 and TRBJ1-1; 9 bases are a match to TRBD1. Germline V gene data show CDR1 as MDHEN and CDR2 as SYDVKM. Losses at the gene ends were 2 bases for V and 7 bases for J; bases not matched to a gene: 2. The CDR3 extends over 13 amino acids. The CDR3 sequence is CASSLRTGDEAFF. The CDR3 coding sequence is TGTGCCAGCAGTTTAAGGACAGGGGATGAAGCTTTCTTT.

The chain employs TRBV2 and TRBJ1-1; tentatively, D is TRBD1 (5 bases). Germline V gene data show CDR1 as SNHLY and CDR2 as FYNNEI. Between the trimmed V and J ends, which lost 1 base and 4 bases, there was a span of 7 bases. The CDR3 has 13 residues. Here the CDR3 DNA reads TGTGCCAGCAGTGAAGGGACACGCACTGAAGCTTTCTTT. This sequence encodes CASSEGTRTEAFF.

V gene TRBV11-2 combines with J gene TRBJ2-1; 7 nucleotides line up with TRBD2. This CDR3 spans 15 amino acids. V shed 6 bases and J 9 bases; nucleotides not matched to a gene: 14. Germline V lookup: CDR1 SGHAT, CDR2 FQNNGV. The CDR3 bases are TGTGCCAGCAGATTCGTTGGGGGAGGGATCCGTGAGCAGTTCTTC. Translating gives CASRFVGGGIREQFF. The whole variable domain, filled in from reference TRBV11-2 and TRBJ2-1, reads EAGVAQSPRYKIIEKRQSVAFWCNPISGHATLYWYQQILGQGPKLLIQFQNNGVVDDSQLPKDRFSAERLKGVDSTLKIQPAKLEDSAVYLCASRFVGGGIREQFFGPGTRLTVL.

The genes are TRBV27 and TRBJ2-1, with 8 bases fitting TRBD2. The CDR3 extends over 15 amino acids. The junction had 5 bases not matched to a gene; V was cut back by 0 bases and J by 7 bases. The germline V gene has CDR1 MNHEY and CDR2 SMNVEV (reference sequence). This CDR3 reads CASSLSRGGVNEQFF. CDR3 nucleotide sequence: TGTGCCAGCAGTTTATCCCGGGGGGGAGTGAATGAGCAGTTCTTC.

The chain combines TRBV2 with TRBJ1-6, with 8 bases fitting TRBD1. The CDR3 sequence is 15 residues long. Unmatched junction bases numbered 7, after V lost 6 bases and J lost 6 bases. Per the germline V gene, CDR1 is SNHLY and CDR2 is FYNNEI. The DNA for the CDR3 is TGTGCCAGCAGACAGAGGACAGGGCCTAATTCACCCCTCCACTTT. Translation: CASRQRTGPNSPLHF.

This clone was observed a handful of times. The chain recombines TRBV6-5 with TRBJ1-2, with 8 bases that match TRBD1. CDR3 length: 13 residues. V lost 6 bases to trimming and J lost 7 bases; unmatched junction nucleotides: 7. Looked up from germline, CDR1 is MNHEY and CDR2 is SVGAGI. DNA of the CDR3: TGTGCCAGCAGATGGGACAGGTCGGGTGGCTACACCTTC. Protein: CASRWDRSGGYTF.

The CDR3 region is CASSPGPQTPNEQYF. The CDR3 nucleotides read TGTGCCAGCAGCCCGGGCCCCCAAACCCCCAACGAGCAGTACTTC. V usage is TRBV14 and J usage is TRBJ2-7; D is undetermined. The CDR3 spans 15 residues. Trimming pared 4 bases from V and 5 bases from J, leaving 18 bases between. The germline CDR1 and CDR2 sequences are SGHDN and FVKESK. Based on the CDR3 plus reference TRBV14 and TRBJ2-7, the full variable domain is EAGVTQFPSHSVIEKGQTVTLRCDPISGHDNLYWYRRVMGKEIKFLLHFVKESKQDESGMPNNRFLAERTGGTYSTLKVQPAELEDSGVYFCASSPGPQTPNEQYFGPGTRLTVT.

This clone was picked up one time. The chain uses TRBV19 and TRBJ1-5; D gene unclear. Trimming shortened V by 11 bases and J by 0 bases, and 14 bases separated the two germline ends. In germline, CDR1 is LNHDA, CDR2 SQIVND (reference sequence). The CDR3 contains 14 residues. The CDR3 DNA is TGTGCCGCTCAAGGGCTCGGTAGCAATCAGCCCCAGCATTTT. It codes for CAAQGLGSNQPQHF.

The chain carries TRBV7-2 and TRBJ2-7; 8 bases fit TRBD1. V trimming: 3 bases; J trimming: 3 bases; junction bases outside the gene matches: 13. Germline V gives CDR1 SGHTA, CDR2 FQGNSA. There are 17 residues in the CDR3. The CDR3 sequence: CASSFQIGAGGSYEQYF. The CDR3 DNA follows: TGTGCCAGCAGCTTCCAAATTGGGGCAGGGGGCAGCTACGAGCAGTACTTC.

V usage is TRBV28 and J usage is TRBJ1-2; 7 bases agree with TRBD1. The CDR3 totals 19 residues. Looked up from germline, CDR1 is MDHEN and CDR2 is SYDVKM. The V gene end was trimmed by 5 bases and the J gene end by 2 bases; junction bases not matched to a gene: 20. Written as DNA, the CDR3 is TGTGCCAGCAGTCCAGGAGGCACAGGGGTCTCCCTCCTCAACTATGGCTACACCTTC. Translated, it gives CASSPGGTGVSLLNYGYTF.

The chain links TRBV18 to TRBJ2-7; 12 bases align to TRBD2. Trimming removed 6 bases from V and 4 bases from J; junction bases left unmatched: 10. CDR3 size: 16 residues. Germline-derived CDR1 and CDR2 are KGHSH and LQKENI. Written as DNA, the CDR3 is TGTGCCAGCTCCCAGTACGGGACTAGCGGGCTATACGAGCAGTACTTC. It translates to CASSQYGTSGLYEQYF.

CDR3 sequence reads: CASSRDSVSYEQYF. In nucleotides, the CDR3 is TGTGCCAGCTCACGGGACAGTGTCTCCTACGAGCAGTACTTC. The rearrangement joins TRBV18 to TRBJ2-7, with 7 bases fitting TRBD1. This CDR3 contains 14 residues. The ends lost 4 bases at V and 0 bases at J; junction bases unmatched: 3. Germline CDR1 and CDR2: KGHSH and LQKENI.

V gene TRBV7-3 combines with J gene TRBJ2-3; either TRBD1 or TRBD2 may fit D (5 bases each). The CDR3 spans 15 residues. The V gene lost 1 base and the J gene lost 6 bases, with 14 bases spanning the gap. Germline assignment: CDR1 SGHTA and CDR2 FQGTGA. CDR3 DNA: TGTGCCAGCAGCTTAAGGGACGGCGGAGCCGATACGCAGTATTTT. This encodes CASSLRDGGADTQYF.

This chain joins TRBV18 and TRBJ2-1; 10 bases match TRBD2. The germline CDR1 and CDR2 sequences are KGHSH and LQKENI. V lost 3 bases to trimming and J lost 13 bases; unmatched junction nucleotides: 9. The CDR3 is 14 residues long. In nucleotides, the CDR3 is TGTGCCAGCTCACCCCTAGCGGGAGTGAAGCGACAGTTCTTC. Its protein is CASSPLAGVKRQFF.

This clone was seen a handful of times. The genes are TRBV25-1 and TRBJ2-1, with TRBD2 identical over 7 bases. V lost 0 bases and J lost 8; bases outside the gene matches: 7. CDR1 and CDR2 from the germline V gene are MGHDK and SYGVNS. This CDR3 has 15 amino acids. The CDR3 DNA is TGTGCCAGCAGTGAATATAAGGGAGGGGTGGATGAGCAGTTCTTC. This sequence encodes CASSEYKGGVDEQFF.